Shown below are 14 T cell receptor beta chains from a single sample sequenced in a study of identical twins. Each CDR3 protein gets one entry after TCRdb re-called the 5' RACE reads with MiXCR. This sample carries 700,000 or so distinct CDR3 sequences, about 20% of them seen once, and the ten largest clones take roughly 4.3%. The data were also submitted as part of a second study, on T cells expressing NK-cell markers.

Sequences were obtained from PBMCs. The receptor source for this set is a young woman in good health.

This clonotype was counted many times. The chain has TRBV20-1 and TRBJ1-4; D might be TRBD1 (5 bases). The length of the CDR3 is 13 residues. Trimming stripped 4 bases from V and 9 bases from J, with 15 bases between. Germline CDR1 is DFQATT and CDR2 is SNEGSKA (reference sequence). The CDR3 loop is CSATPGREQKLFF. Here the CDR3 DNA reads TGCAGTGCTACCCCGGGACGCGAACAAAAACTGTTTTTT.

This chain links TRBV2 with TRBJ2-7; D remains ambiguous. The length of the CDR3 is 13 residues. The germline gives CDR1 SNHLY, CDR2 FYNNEI. Trimming took 8 bases from V and 0 from J, leaving 11 bases between them. CDR3 bases: TGTGCCAGCTCCTATATCTACTCCTACGAGCAGTACTTC. It encodes CASSYIYSYEQYF.

The J gene is TRBJ1-4, the V gene TRBV20-1; 9 bases are shared with TRBD1. This CDR3 comprises 14 residues. The germline CDR1 and CDR2 sequences are DFQATT and SNEGSKA (reference sequence). Losses at the gene ends were 2 bases for V and 5 bases for J; bases not matched to a gene: 3. This CDR3 is CSARSGTGNEKLFF. The CDR3, as DNA: TGCAGTGCTAGATCCGGGACAGGGAATGAAAAACTGTTTTTT.

J is TRBJ2-6 and V is TRBV9; D ambiguous. V was clipped by 3 bases and J by 5 bases, with 9 bases between them. CDR3 length: 14 amino acids. The germline CDR1 and CDR2 sequences are SGDLS and YYNGEE. CDR3 nucleotides: TGTGCCAGCAGCGCCCACGTTTGGGCCAACGTCCTGACTTTC. Its protein product is CASSAHVWANVLTF.

In this sample, this clonotype turned up many times. Written as DNA, the CDR3 is TGTGCCAGCAGTTACGATGGGACCGGCCCCTACGAGCAGTACTTC. Protein product: CASSYDGTGPYEQYF. This rearrangement joins TRBV6-5 to TRBJ2-7; D may match TRBD1 or TRBD2 (5 bases each). Germline V gene data show CDR1 as MNHEY and CDR2 as SVGAGI. The CDR3 totals 15 residues. V was shortened by 2 bases and J by 2 bases, with 13 bases between the two germline ends.

This clonotype appeared many times. The chain is built from TRBV25-1 and TRBJ2-5; TRBD2 aligns across 7 bases. This CDR3 region has 15 residues. From germline, CDR1 is MGHDK and CDR2 SYGVNS. Germline trimming cut 1 base from V and 5 bases from J; bases unmatched to any gene: 7. The CDR3 coding sequence is TGTGCCAGCAGTGAATGGGCGGGAGAGTCGGAGACCCAGTACTTC. Translating it yields CASSEWAGESETQYF.

This clonotype occurred many times. This chain connects TRBV5-1 to TRBJ2-5; tentatively, D is TRBD1 (6 bases). V shed 4 bases and J shed 2 bases, with 12 bases lying between them. Per germline, CDR1 SGHRS and CDR2 YFSETQ. The CDR3 length is 14 residues. As DNA, the CDR3 is TGCGCCAGCAGCCCTCCGGACAGTCAAGAGACCCAGTACTTC. It codes for CASSPPDSQETQYF.

This clonotype occurred a few times. The chain combines TRBV29-1 with TRBJ2-5, with D perhaps matching TRBD1 (6 bases). Germline-derived CDR1 and CDR2 are SQVTM and ANQGSEA. V gave up 5 bases and J gave up 0 bases, with 16 bases separating them. The CDR3 spans 15 residues. The CDR3 here is CSVILRTAYQETQYF. The CDR3 region has the DNA TGCAGCGTTATACTTAGGACAGCGTACCAAGAGACCCAGTACTTC.

The rearrangement links TRBV20-1 to TRBJ2-5, with 8 bases fitting TRBD2. V was pared by 6 bases and J by 4 bases, with 10 bases of the junction left unmatched. This CDR3 has 14 residues. Germline loops: CDR1 DFQATT, CDR2 SNEGSKA (reference sequence). The CDR3 sequence: CSARQAGVRETQYF. CDR3 DNA sequence: TGCAGTGCCAGGCAAGCGGGAGTTCGAGAGACCCAGTACTTC.

This rearrangement joins TRBV12-3 or TRBV12-4 to TRBJ1-3; D gene unclear. Trimming shortened V by 5 bases and J by 3 bases, and 2 bases separated the two germline ends. CDR3 length: 11 residues. For the CDR3, the DNA is TGTGCCAGCAGTAATGGAAACACCATATATTTT. Protein sequence: CASSNGNTIYF.

This clonotype was counted a few times. The V gene is TRBV18, the J gene TRBJ2-6; 7 nucleotides match TRBD1. The CDR3 is 21 amino acids. The germline CDR1 and CDR2 sequences are KGHSH and LQKENI. V gave up 6 bases and J gave up 1 base; unmatched junction bases: 21. The chain's CDR3 is CASSLDRTLPSSLSGANVLTF. Written as DNA, the CDR3 is TGTGCCAGCTCGTTGGACAGGACCCTACCATCGTCCCTTTCTGGGGCCAACGTCCTGACTTTC.

The chain couples TRBV7-9 to TRBJ1-4; 8 nucleotides agree with TRBD1. The CDR3 consists of 15 residues. Germline values: CDR1 SEHNR, CDR2 FQNEAQ (reference sequence). With V trimmed by 3 bases and J by 7 bases, 7 bases remained unmatched. The CDR3 DNA reads TGTGCCAGCAGCTTGCGGACAGGGTCGGTTGAAAAACTGTTTTTT. Translation: CASSLRTGSVEKLFF.

This clonotype was picked up a small number of times. J is TRBJ2-5 and V is TRBV9, with TRBD2 matching 14 bases. CDR3 length: 16 residues. V was pared by 4 bases and J by 4 bases, with 6 bases of the junction left unmatched. Germline CDR1 is SGDLS and CDR2 is YYNGEE. This chain's CDR3 is CASSPGLAGGGETQYF. The DNA for the CDR3 is TGTGCCAGCAGCCCAGGACTAGCGGGGGGAGGAGAGACCCAGTACTTC.

V and J are TRBV10-3 and TRBJ1-2; D is unclear. The V and J ends lost 6 bases and 3 bases respectively, with 8 bases between them. CDR1 ENHRY and CDR2 SYGVKD come from the germline V gene. The CDR3 runs to 12 residues. CDR3 region: CAIRGLHYGYTF. The CDR3 DNA reads TGTGCCATCAGGGGCCTGCACTATGGCTACACCTTC.